The clone carrying this T cell receptor (beta chain) was counted ten times or more. The antigen is not known. These data originate in a study of human T cells and chemical hapten exposure. Study at large: Donors were sensitized with 2% DPC on the upper inner arm. Patients' scalps got diphenylcyclopropenone weekly throughout the roughly 23-week study.

In the library, unique molecular identifiers were attached to individual cDNA molecules. TCRdb processed the RACE reads anew with MiXCR; each CDR3 protein has one entry. The sample lists tens of thousands of distinct CDR3 sequences; about 7% were seen once. General study results and limits: DPC sensitization did not alter TCRs above 1 in 1000 frequency.

CDR1 and CDR2 (germline): SGDLS, YYNGEE. The germline V and J ends were trimmed by 0 bases and 3 bases, with 13 bases remaining between them. The CDR3 sequence is 16 residues long. The time point here: pre-sensitization, week 0. Stated treatment: therapeutic diphenylcyclopropenone sensitization with weekly scalp DPC. V usage is TRBV9 and J usage is TRBJ2-1; D not certain. The sample consisted of whole blood, taken in connection with sensitization to the hapten diphenylcyclopropenone (DPC). The receptor comes from a woman younger than 45 with alopecia areata. Some clones in this sample may be carry-over from other donors' samples. CDR3 coding DNA: TGTGCCAGCAGCGTAGGAGACTCCTTGAACTACAATGAGCAGTTCTTC. Amino acids: CASSVGDSLNYNEQFF.